These 25 T cell receptor beta chains originate from one sample sequenced in a study of beta chain features in type 1 diabetes. Findings and caveats of the study: Type 1 diabetes patients had moderately but significantly shorter TCRB CDR3s in all four CD4+ subsets.

Antigens of these TCRs are unknown. The authors reverse transcribed all of the isolated RNA, so sequencing captured expressed TCRB transcripts. Sequencing used immunoSEQ multiplex PCR; TCRdb keeps in-frame clones, though not all of them. Seen here are some 350,000 clones, 8% to 10% observed once, and the top ten hold roughly 0.6%. Sequenced input: central memory CD4+ T cells from blood. The receptors shown here come from a young man with type 1 diabetes.

This clone was recorded many times. J is TRBJ2-2 and V is TRBV29-1; 7 bases align to TRBD1. The CDR3 spans 14 residues. CDR1 SQVTM and CDR2 ANQGSEA come from the germline V gene. V dropped 6 bases and J dropped 1; count of bases not matched to a gene: 5. The CDR3 DNA follows: TGCAGCGTCATGAGGGACAGGAACACCGGGGAGCTGTTTTTT. It translates to CSVMRDRNTGELFF.

This clone has a handful of counts. V is TRBV28 and J is TRBJ1-4; 7 nucleotides agree with TRBD1. CDR3 size: 15 residues. CDR1 MDHEN and CDR2 SYDVKM come from the germline V gene. The V segment lost 4 bases and the J segment 4 bases; nucleotides outside the gene matches: 6. The CDR3 sequence: CASSSPGQHNEKLFF. The CDR3 DNA follows: TGTGCCAGCAGTTCTCCGGGACAGCATAATGAAAAACTGTTTTTT.

CDR3 residues: CASSQTSGTYNEQFF. In nucleotides, the CDR3 is TGTGCCAGCAGCCAGACTAGCGGTACCTACAATGAGCAGTTCTTC. The V and J genes are TRBV27 and TRBJ2-1; TRBD2 agrees at 9 bases. This CDR3 is 15 amino acids long. Germline V lookup: CDR1 MNHEY, CDR2 SMNVEV (reference sequence). Trimming at V came to 6 bases and at J to 2 bases, leaving 5 bases not matched to a gene.

This clone appeared many times. The chain uses TRBV7-2 and TRBJ2-2, with a possible D match to TRBD1 (6 bases). The CDR3 is made up of 15 amino acids. V lost 5 bases, J lost 7 bases, and 17 bases lay in between. CDR1 SGHTA and CDR2 FQGNSA come from the germline V gene. DNA of the CDR3: TGTGCCAGCAGCAAGGGGGTCACTAGTTTCGGGGAGCTGTTTTTT. Translated: CASSKGVTSFGELFF.

This clone appeared a few times. The gene calls are TRBV11-1 and TRBJ2-1, with 8 bases matching TRBD2. V gave up 2 bases and J gave up 11 bases; unmatched junction bases: 5. The CDR3 totals 13 residues. Germline V gene data show CDR1 as SGHAT and CDR2 as FQDESV (reference sequence). This CDR3 reads CASSLSGLEKQFF. The CDR3 bases are TGTGCCAGCAGCTTATCGGGACTAGAGAAGCAGTTCTTC.

This clone was detected only a few times. The chain joins TRBV6-1 to TRBJ2-2; D is uncertain. This CDR3 has 14 amino acids. Trimming removed 7 bases from V and 7 bases from J, with 16 bases in between. From germline, CDR1 is MNHNS and CDR2 SASEGT. The CDR3 coding sequence is TGTGCCAGCACCTACAGATTTGCCGACGGGGAGCTGTTTTTT. Amino acid sequence: CASTYRFADGELFF.

The V gene is TRBV2, the J gene TRBJ1-2; D gene uncertain. The CDR3 spans 10 residues. The germline V gene has CDR1 SNHLY and CDR2 FYNNEI. Trimming took off 8 bases at V and 5 bases at J, with 6 bases between the two ends. CDR3 nucleotide sequence: TGTGCCAGCTCGGAGTATGGCTACACCTTC. As protein: CASSEYGYTF.

This clone was found a few times. The rearrangement links TRBV5-5 to TRBJ1-1; 8 bases line up with TRBD1. Germline V gene sequence: CDR1 SGHKS, CDR2 YYEKEE (reference sequence). Trimming took 3 bases from V and 0 from J; bases not matched to a gene: 7. The CDR3 loop spans 16 amino acids. This CDR3 reads CASSSRQGTMNTEAFF. In nucleotides, the CDR3 is TGTGCCAGCAGCTCTAGACAGGGGACGATGAACACTGAAGCTTTCTTT.

This clone was seen more than once but under ten times. The junction differs from germline at one of its ends, possibly a read error. The chain carries TRBV15 and TRBJ1-4; no reliable D call. Looked up from germline, CDR1 is LNHNV and CDR2 is YYDKDF (reference sequence). The CDR3 has 15 residues. The CDR3, as DNA: TGTGCCACCAGCGGAGAACTCACAACTAATGAAAAACTGTTTTTT. This encodes CATSGELTTNEKLFF.

This clone has at least ten counts. Distinct nucleotide sequences in the sample also encode this CDR3. The J gene is TRBJ2-5, the V gene TRBV7-2, with no clear D. The CDR3 spans 12 residues. Germline values: CDR1 SGHTA, CDR2 FQGNSA. Deletions cut 0 bases from V and 5 bases from J, with 4 bases between. In nucleotides, the CDR3 is TGTGCCAGCAGCTTAGCATGGGAGACCCAGTACTTC. It specifies CASSLAWETQYF.

The J gene is TRBJ2-7, the V gene TRBV28; 7 bases agree with TRBD1. Germline V gives CDR1 MDHEN, CDR2 SYDVKM. J gave up 0 bases and V 3 bases, and 8 bases lay outside the gene matches. This CDR3 is 16 amino acids long. CDR3 amino acids: CASSFFLGQSSYEQYF. The DNA for the CDR3 is TGTGCCAGCAGTTTCTTTTTGGGACAGAGCTCCTACGAGCAGTACTTC.

About this clone itself: This is likely an artifact of a read error, given a far larger clone one base away. The chain employs TRBV5-4 and TRBJ2-7, with 14 nucleotides matching TRBD2. The CDR3 runs 17 residues. Germline lookup yields CDR1 SGHNT and CDR2 YYREEE (reference sequence). The V and J ends lost 4 bases and 1 base, in that order; junction bases with no gene match: 7. CDR3 sequence (DNA): TGTGCCAGCAGCATGGGGACTAGCGGGAGTTCATCCTACGAGCAGTACTTC. It yields the protein CASSMGTSGSSSYEQYF.

This clone was counted ten times or more. The V call is TRBV11-3, the J call TRBJ2-1, with D tentatively TRBD2 (6 bases). Germline CDR1 is SGHNT and CDR2 is YENEEA. CDR3 length equals 15 residues. V gave up 3 bases and J gave up 6 bases, with 15 bases separating them. The CDR3 nucleotides are TGTGCCAGCAGCTTCGGGGCAGGGACTTCCAATGAGCAGTTCTTC. Protein sequence: CASSFGAGTSNEQFF.

This clone was seen a handful of times. The V and J genes are TRBV6-5 and TRBJ2-3; the D is unclear. Per germline, CDR1 MNHEY and CDR2 SVGAGI. With 6 bases removed from V and 6 bases from J, the gap between germline ends came to 13 bases. The CDR3 runs 13 residues. This CDR3 is CASRYPPTDTQYF. CDR3 coding DNA: TGTGCCAGCAGGTACCCTCCGACGGATACGCAGTATTTT.

This clone has more than one count but fewer than ten. This chain joins TRBV6-1 and TRBJ1-2, with 9 bases lining up with TRBD1. The V segment lost 5 bases and the J segment 7 bases; nucleotides outside the gene matches: 11. Germline V gene data show CDR1 as MNHNS and CDR2 as SASEGT. There are 15 residues in the CDR3. The CDR3 region is CASSNRGQGNGGYTF. CDR3 nucleotides: TGTGCCAGCAGTAATAGGGGACAGGGCAATGGTGGCTACACCTTC.

The chain couples TRBV5-1 to TRBJ2-5; TRBD2 aligns across 7 bases. Losses at the gene ends were 0 bases for V and 2 bases for J; bases not matched to a gene: 4. This CDR3 contains 15 residues. The germline V gene encodes CDR1 SGHRS and CDR2 YFSETQ. The DNA of the CDR3 is TGCGCCAGCAGCTTGGCGGGAGGACGGCAAGAGACCCAGTACTTC. This codes for CASSLAGGRQETQYF.

The chain couples TRBV28 to TRBJ2-5; D is unclear. Germline V gene data show CDR1 as MDHEN and CDR2 as SYDVKM. The CDR3 length is 13 residues. Trimming took 3 bases from V and 4 from J, leaving 9 bases between them. DNA for the CDR3: TGTGCCAGCAGTTTCGGGCGAGGAGAGACCCAGTACTTC. Translation: CASSFGRGETQYF.

This clone was counted many times. The rearrangement links TRBV5-4 to TRBJ1-3; 9 nucleotides match TRBD1. In germline, CDR1 is SGHNT, CDR2 YYREEE (reference sequence). The CDR3 is 17 amino acids. Trimming cost V 0 bases and J 2 bases; bases outside gene matches: 6. The CDR3 region is CASSLGPQGAAGNTIYF. CDR3 nucleotide sequence: TGTGCCAGCAGCTTGGGTCCACAGGGGGCAGCTGGAAACACCATATATTTT.

Comment on this clone: Other DNA sequences from this sample encode an identical CDR3 as well. The chain combines TRBV23-1 with TRBJ1-5; D is perhaps TRBD1 (5 bases). TRBV23-1 is an ORF, with its function uncertain. Trimming removed 11 bases at V and 0 bases at J, with 14 bases between. The CDR3 runs 14 residues. CDR3 bases: TGCGCCGGGGGAGGGAACAATAGCAATCAGCCCCAGCATTTT. Protein product: CAGGGNNSNQPQHF.

This clone was seen more than once but under ten times. This chain links TRBV4-2 with TRBJ2-1, with D perhaps matching TRBD2 (5 bases). Germline V gene lookup returns CDR1 LGHNA and CDR2 YNFKEQ. The V end was cut by 1 base, the J end by 10 bases, with 14 bases between. The CDR3 totals 14 residues. The CDR3 DNA reads as TGTGCCAGCAGCCAAGGCCAGCGGACCTCGGAGCAGTTCTTC. It encodes CASSQGQRTSEQFF.

This chain's CDR3 is CASSLGAWGVGNTIYF. CDR3 DNA: TGCGCCAGCAGCTTGGGGGCTTGGGGAGTTGGAAACACCATATATTTT. The chain recombines TRBV5-1 with TRBJ1-3, with unresolved D. With 0 bases removed from V and 3 bases from J, the gap between germline ends came to 13 bases. Germline lookup yields CDR1 SGHRS and CDR2 YFSETQ. This CDR3 is built from 16 residues.

This clone has more than one count but fewer than ten. The J gene is TRBJ2-2, the V gene TRBV6-6; possible D gene TRBD2, 5 bases. V shed 4 bases and J shed 6 bases, with 15 bases lying between them. This CDR3 region has 15 residues. Germline assignment: CDR1 MNHNY and CDR2 SVGAGI (reference sequence). Here the CDR3 DNA reads TGTGCCAGCAGTTTAACCCTCCAGGAGGCCGGGGAGCTGTTTTTT. This translates into CASSLTLQEAGELFF.

Only a few counts were recorded for this clone. This chain uses TRBV7-7 with TRBJ2-3; D possibly matches TRBD1 or TRBD2 (5 bases each). In germline, CDR1 is SSHAT, CDR2 FNYEAQ (reference sequence). Trimming shortened V by 4 bases and J by 0 bases, and 8 bases separated the two germline ends. This CDR3 contains 14 residues. The CDR3 coding sequence is TGTGCCAGCAGCTCCGGGGCTAGCACAGATACGCAGTATTTT. It specifies CASSSGASTDTQYF.

V usage is TRBV18 and J usage is TRBJ2-1, with 9 positions matching TRBD2. With V trimmed by 2 bases and J by 2 bases, 1 base remained unmatched. The CDR3 covers 15 residues. Germline lookup yields CDR1 KGHSH and CDR2 LQKENI. CDR3 in amino acids: CASSPLAGAYNEQFF. The CDR3 nucleotides are TGTGCCAGCTCACCATTAGCGGGGGCCTACAATGAGCAGTTCTTC.

This clone came up a few times. The V and J genes are TRBV6-5 and TRBJ1-4; 8 bases fit TRBD1. The V gene's germline CDR1 is MNHEY and CDR2 SVGAGI. This CDR3 region has 14 residues. Losses at the gene ends were 6 bases for V and 6 bases for J; bases not matched to a gene: 6. CDR3 nucleotide sequence: TGTGCCAGCAGACTCGACAGGGGCGATGAAAAACTGTTTTTT. It encodes CASRLDRGDEKLFF.